Shown below are 18 T cell receptor beta chains from a single sample sequenced in a study of early T cells in non-severe SARS-CoV-2 infection. TCRdb fed the 5' RACE reads into MiXCR, producing one record per CDR3 protein. The data contain approximately 67,000 distinct CDR3 sequences, roughly 9.1% of them singletons. The sample comprised whole blood. All receptors derive from an adult who was a healthcare worker with PCR-confirmed SARS-CoV-2 infection or an uninfected control (not recorded which).

The gene calls are TRBV4-2 and TRBJ2-7, with D perhaps matching TRBD2 (5 bases). Trimming shortened V by 0 bases and J by 0 bases, and 12 bases separated the two germline ends. This CDR3 contains 16 residues. Germline V gene data show CDR1 as LGHNA and CDR2 as YNFKEQ. The CDR3 DNA sequence: TGTGCCAGCAGCCAAGAAGGACTCCGAAGCTCCTACGAGCAGTACTTC. Amino acids: CASSQEGLRSSYEQYF.

The gene calls are TRBV27 and TRBJ2-2; the match to TRBD1 covers 7 bases. This CDR3 contains 13 residues. CDR1 is MNHEY and CDR2 is SMNVEV in the germline V gene (reference sequence). V lost 0 bases and J lost 11; bases outside the gene matches: 3. CDR3 nucleotide sequence: TGTGCCAGCAGTTTATCGGGGACAGAAGAGCTGTTTTTT. Translation gives CASSLSGTEELFF.

The gene calls are TRBV29-1 and TRBJ1-2; no definite D call. The CDR3 is 14 residues long. Trimming removed 0 bases at V and 3 bases at J, with 11 bases between. CDR1 and CDR2 from the germline V gene are SQVTM and ANQGSEA. CDR3 bases: TGCAGCGTTGAAGATCGGAGGAACGACTATGGCTACACCTTC. Its protein product is CSVEDRRNDYGYTF.

The rearrangement joins TRBV28 to TRBJ2-1; no reliable D call. Trimming removed 3 bases at V and 0 bases at J, with 15 bases between. Per the germline V gene, CDR1 is MDHEN and CDR2 is SYDVKM. This CDR3 spans 17 amino acids. CDR3 sequence (DNA): TGTGCCAGCAGTTTCTTTCGTAGTCAGTCCTCCTACAATGAGCAGTTCTTC. Translated: CASSFFRSQSSYNEQFF.

The chain links TRBV28 to TRBJ2-7; a weak D match, TRBD1 (9 bases). Germline lookup yields CDR1 MDHEN and CDR2 SYDVKM. V was trimmed by 6 bases and J by 5 bases, leaving 20 bases between them. This CDR3 comprises 15 residues. The CDR3 sequence: CASSRPGQGLDEQYF. The DNA of the CDR3 is TGTGCCAGCAGCCGACCGGGACAGGGACTAGACGAGCAGTACTTC.

This clonotype was seen ten or more times. The V gene is TRBV20-1, the J gene TRBJ2-1, with 11 bases aligning to TRBD2. CDR1 and CDR2 from the germline V gene are DFQATT and SNEGSKA (reference sequence). This CDR3 region has 15 residues. V lost 5 bases to trimming and J lost 6 bases; unmatched junction nucleotides: 9. CDR3 residues: CSAPNRLAGGNEQFF. CDR3 nucleotides: TGCAGTGCTCCAAACAGGCTAGCGGGAGGCAATGAGCAGTTCTTC.

This clonotype has more than one count but fewer than ten. J is TRBJ1-5 and V is TRBV4-1, with a tentative D call TRBD1 (6 bases). CDR3 length equals 17 residues. V was pared by 2 bases and J by 10 bases, with 24 bases between. Germline lookup yields CDR1 MGHRA and CDR2 YSYEKL. CDR3 DNA: TGCGCCAGCAGCCAAAAGCTCCGCTCGGCAGGGGACGCTCCCCAGCATTTT. Its translation: CASSQKLRSAGDAPQHF.

In its sample, this clonotype was seen a few times. The genes are TRBV18 and TRBJ1-3; D is unresolved. The germline CDR1 and CDR2 sequences are KGHSH and LQKENI. CDR3 size: 15 residues. Trimming removed 3 bases at V and 0 bases at J, with 9 bases between. In nucleotides, the CDR3 is TGTGCCAGCTCACCCCTCCCAGGCTCTGGAAACACCATATATTTT. Translated: CASSPLPGSGNTIYF.

This clonotype was seen at least ten times. The V gene is TRBV10-3, the J gene TRBJ2-7, with 7 bases fitting TRBD1. J gave up 4 bases and V 5 bases, and 2 bases lay outside the gene matches. CDR3 size: 12 residues. Germline V CDR1 and CDR2: ENHRY, SYGVKD. The CDR3 loop is CAISRQGYEQYF. The CDR3 DNA sequence: TGTGCCATCAGTCGACAGGGATACGAGCAGTACTTC.

V gene TRBV11-2 combines with J gene TRBJ1-2; the match to TRBD1 covers 9 bases. The CDR3 spans 13 residues. After removal of 5 bases from V and 5 bases from J, the junction contained 3 bases not matched to a gene. Germline V gene data show CDR1 as SGHAT and CDR2 as FQNNGV. Here the CDR3 reads CASSRDREYGYTF. CDR3 DNA sequence: TGTGCCAGCAGCCGGGACAGGGAGTATGGCTACACCTTC.

This clonotype turned up a few times. The gene calls are TRBV6-2 or TRBV6-3 and TRBJ2-2; perhaps D is TRBD1 or TRBD2 (5 bases each). V lost 0 bases to trimming and J lost 10 bases, with 9 bases between them. CDR3 length: 13 residues. Germline values: CDR1 MNHEY, CDR2 SVGEGT. CDR3 coding DNA: TGTGCCAGCAGTTACTCGAGGGGTTTGGAGCTGTTTTTT. Translation gives CASSYSRGLELFF.

This clonotype was seen many times. The chain is built from TRBV10-2 and TRBJ1-5; TRBD1 matches at 12 bases. The CDR3 spans 15 residues. V lost 8 bases, J lost 2 bases, and 4 bases stayed unmatched. Germline loops: CDR1 WSHSY, CDR2 SAAADI. The CDR3 loop reads CASGTGGFGNQPQHF. CDR3 nucleotides: TGCGCCAGCGGGACAGGGGGCTTCGGCAATCAGCCCCAGCATTTT.

Only a few counts were recorded for this clonotype. The chain links TRBV7-9 to TRBJ1-4, with D unresolved. This CDR3 has 12 amino acids. Germline lookup yields CDR1 SEHNR and CDR2 FQNEAQ (reference sequence). V lost 3 bases, J lost 8 bases, and 7 bases lay in between. The CDR3 sequence: CASSLNQEKLFF. The CDR3 nucleotides are TGTGCCAGCAGCTTGAATCAGGAAAAACTGTTTTTT.

In its sample, this clonotype was seen a few times. DNA for the CDR3: TGCGCCAGCAGTACGGGGATCGTCGGCGAGCAGTACTTC. Translation: CASSTGIVGEQYF. The chain joins TRBV10-1 to TRBJ2-7, with D perhaps matching TRBD2 (5 bases). There are 13 residues in the CDR3. Germline-derived CDR1 and CDR2 are WNHNN and SYGVQD (reference sequence). Between the trimmed V and J ends, which lost 5 bases and 6 bases, there was a span of 14 bases.

This clonotype was counted at least ten times. V and J are TRBV20-1 and TRBJ2-5, with D hard to call. Trimming took off 0 bases at V and 3 bases at J, with 14 bases between the two ends. Germline CDR1 reads DFQATT; CDR2 reads SNEGSKA (reference sequence). The CDR3 runs to 15 residues. The CDR3 is CSARDGESIEETQYF. For the CDR3, the DNA is TGCAGTGCTAGAGATGGCGAATCCATTGAAGAGACCCAGTACTTC.

This clonotype was picked up many times. The gene calls are TRBV7-2 and TRBJ1-5; D is uncertain. The germline gives CDR1 SGHTA, CDR2 FQGNSA. V was shortened by 3 bases and J by 2 bases, with 5 bases between the two germline ends. The CDR3 contains 13 residues. The CDR3 spells CASSFAGNQPQHF. The DNA for the CDR3 is TGTGCCAGCAGCTTTGCGGGCAATCAGCCCCAGCATTTT.

This clonotype was found a few times. This sequence joins TRBV20-1 and TRBJ2-5, with a possible D match to TRBD1 (6 bases). The CDR3 has 13 amino acids. The V end was cut by 6 bases, the J end by 0 bases, with 11 bases between. Germline values: CDR1 DFQATT, CDR2 SNEGSKA (reference sequence). This CDR3 is CSAKGDDQETQYF. In nucleotides, the CDR3 is TGCAGTGCGAAGGGGGACGACCAAGAGACCCAGTACTTC.

The gene calls are TRBV7-8 and TRBJ1-4; D is perhaps TRBD1 (5 bases). CDR1 and CDR2 from the germline V gene are SGHVS and FQNEAQ. CDR3 length: 16 residues. The ends were cut back, 4 bases at V and 1 base at J, with 13 bases in the middle. CDR3 DNA: TGTGCCAGCAGCTCAGAGAGGGGCAGAACTAATGAAAAACTGTTTTTT. Protein: CASSSERGRTNEKLFF.